A single sample is the source of the 24 T cell receptor beta chains below, sequenced in a study of T cell repertoires in cytomegalovirus infection. These receptors have no identified antigens. TCRdb reprocessed the reads with MiXCR, giving one entry per CDR3 protein. This table has approximately 120,000 distinct CDR3 sequences, 32% appearing once. Sequencing used CD8+ T cells from cultured PBMCs, obtained from culture after CMV antigen stimulation. These receptors all stem from a human donor in good health (CMV status not recorded). Some clones in this sample may be carry-over from other donors' samples.

The chain couples TRBV28 to TRBJ2-1; 7 bases match TRBD2. The trim removed 4 bases at V and 10 bases at J, leaving 13 bases unmatched. This CDR3 is built from 15 residues. Germline loops: CDR1 MDHEN, CDR2 SYDVKM. CDR3 region: CASSSRSGVGVEQFF. The DNA of the CDR3 is TGTGCCAGCAGTTCCCGCAGCGGGGTCGGGGTAGAGCAGTTCTTC.

The chain has TRBV29-1 and TRBJ2-3; tentatively, D is TRBD1 (6 bases). The CDR3 length is 14 residues. V lost 6 bases and J 0 bases, leaving 13 bases between the germline ends. From germline, CDR1 is SQVTM and CDR2 ANQGSEA. For the CDR3, the DNA is TGCAGCGTCGCAGGGGATTCTAGCACAGATACGCAGTATTTT. It is translated as CSVAGDSSTDTQYF.

The genes are TRBV19 and TRBJ1-1, with D hard to call. V gave up 5 bases and J gave up 1 base, with 8 bases separating them. The CDR3 extends over 13 amino acids. CDR1 and CDR2 (germline): LNHDA, SQIVND (reference sequence). Written as DNA, the CDR3 is TGTGCCAGTAGTTGGGAAGCGAACACTGAAGCTTTCTTT. Encoded protein: CASSWEANTEAFF.

This chain uses TRBV11-2 with TRBJ1-4, with 8 positions matching TRBD1. Trimming removed 5 bases from V and 0 bases from J; junction bases left unmatched: 5. The CDR3 runs 16 residues. Germline V lookup: CDR1 SGHAT, CDR2 FQNNGV. In DNA, the CDR3 is TGTGCCAGCAGCCCGGGACAGGTTTCAACTAATGAAAAACTGTTTTTT. It translates to CASSPGQVSTNEKLFF.

This clonotype was seen more than once but under ten times. This chain uses TRBV6-2 or TRBV6-3 with TRBJ1-1; no definite D call. CDR3 size: 13 residues. In germline, CDR1 is MNHEY, CDR2 SVGEGT. V lost 11 bases to trimming and J lost 2 bases, with 15 bases between them. In DNA form, the CDR3 reads TGTGCCTATCGGGCAGGCGTCAACACTGAAGCTTTCTTT. Protein: CAYRAGVNTEAFF.

This clonotype was recorded a few times. This CDR3 is CASSYSVTGAVGYTF. CDR3 DNA sequence: TGTGCCAGCAGTTACTCGGTGACAGGGGCCGTCGGCTACACCTTC. The chain employs TRBV6-5 and TRBJ1-2; 8 nucleotides align to TRBD1. CDR1 is MNHEY and CDR2 is SVGAGI in the germline V gene. V lost 0 bases, J lost 8 bases, and 8 bases stayed unmatched. The CDR3 is made up of 15 amino acids.

The chain combines TRBV24-1 with TRBJ2-7, with 9 bases lining up with TRBD1. Germline CDR1 KGHDR, CDR2 SFDVKD. J was trimmed by 7 bases and V by 4 bases; bases with no gene match: 7. The CDR3 is 14 amino acids. CDR3 nucleotides: TGTGCCACCAGTGAGCGGGACAGGGTTTCGGAGCAGTACTTC. It is translated as CATSERDRVSEQYF.

This clonotype was counted a few times. The chain uses TRBV20-1 and TRBJ2-1; 16 bases align to TRBD2. The V gene end was trimmed by 5 bases and the J gene end by 0 bases; junction bases not matched to a gene: 7. The CDR3 spans 18 residues. Germline V gives CDR1 DFQATT, CDR2 SNEGSKA (reference sequence). The CDR3 loop is CSASGLAGGENSYNEQFF. The DNA for the CDR3 is TGCAGTGCTTCGGGACTAGCGGGGGGGGAGAACTCCTACAATGAGCAGTTCTTC.

In its sample, this clonotype was seen a few times. The chain links TRBV7-8 to TRBJ2-1, with D maybe TRBD2 (6 bases). V was pared by 6 bases and J by 8 bases, with 20 bases between. The CDR3 consists of 15 residues. Germline V gene sequence: CDR1 SGHVS, CDR2 FQNEAQ. CDR3 DNA sequence: TGTGCCAGCAGTCGCAATCGGGACTCACTGGATGAGCAGTTCTTC. It codes for CASSRNRDSLDEQFF.

This clonotype showed up just once. The rearrangement links TRBV5-4 to TRBJ2-3, with TRBD2 matching over 9 bases. CDR1 and CDR2 (germline): SGHNT, YYREEE (reference sequence). The CDR3 is 18 amino acids. V dropped 4 bases and J dropped 2; count of bases not matched to a gene: 14. The CDR3 DNA is TGTGCCAGCAGCGCCGGCAGCGGGGGGACACCTTTCACAGATACGCAGTATTTT. Translation: CASSAGSGGTPFTDTQYF. Combining the CDR3 with reference TRBV5-4 and TRBJ2-3 gives the whole variable domain ETGVTQSPTHLIKTRGQQVTLRCSSQSGHNTVSWYQQALGQGPQFIFQYYREEENGRGNFPPRFSGLQFPNYSSELNVNALELDDSALYLCASSAGSGGTPFTDTQYFGPGTRLTVL.

This clonotype was counted only a few times. This chain uses TRBV12-3 or TRBV12-4 with TRBJ1-1, with 7 positions matching TRBD1. The J segment lost 8 bases and the V segment lost 2 bases, leaving 2 bases of the junction unmatched. The CDR3 has 12 residues. Written as DNA, the CDR3 is TGTGCCAGCAGTTTATGGGGACAGGAAGCTTTCTTT. Its translation: CASSLWGQEAFF.

The V gene is TRBV13, the J gene TRBJ1-2; maybe TRBD1 (5 bases). This CDR3 is 14 amino acids long. Germline lookup yields CDR1 PRHDT and CDR2 FYEKMQ (reference sequence). The ends were cut back, 3 bases at V and 4 bases at J, with 12 bases in the middle. The CDR3: CASSFRGASYGYTF. DNA for the CDR3: TGTGCCAGCAGCTTCCGGGGCGCCTCCTATGGCTACACCTTC.

The chain links TRBV7-9 to TRBJ2-7, with D possibly TRBD2 on 5 matching bases. CDR1 and CDR2 (germline): SEHNR, FQNEAQ (reference sequence). The CDR3 runs to 14 residues. V was shortened by 1 base and J by 1 base, with 8 bases between the two germline ends. CDR3 in amino acids: CASSLGPGSYEQYF. CDR3 coding DNA: TGTGCCAGCAGCTTAGGACCGGGGTCCTACGAGCAGTACTTC.

This clonotype was seen only a few times. The chain is built from TRBV5-6 and TRBJ1-2, with D possibly matching TRBD1 (6 bases). This CDR3 is 13 amino acids long. Germline V gives CDR1 SGHDT, CDR2 YYEEEE. V was pared by 0 bases and J by 7 bases, with 10 bases between. For the CDR3, the DNA is TGTGCCAGCAGCTTGGGACAGGCTGGTGGCTACACCTTC. Residues: CASSLGQAGGYTF. Complete variable domain (other parts from reference TRBV5-6 and TRBJ1-2): DAGVTQSPTHLIKTRGQQVTLRCSPKSGHDTVSWYQQALGQGPQFIFQYYEEEERQRGNFPDRFSGHQFPNYSSELNVNALLLGDSALYLCASSLGQAGGYTFGSGTRLTVV.

This clonotype was counted only a few times. This chain connects TRBV29-1 to TRBJ2-2; D possibly corresponds to TRBD1 (6 bases). V shed 5 bases and J shed 1 base, with 11 bases lying between them. This CDR3 is built from 14 residues. Germline CDR1 is SQVTM and CDR2 is ANQGSEA. The CDR3 is CSVSPGQNTGELFF. CDR3 DNA sequence: TGCAGCGTTTCTCCGGGACAGAACACCGGGGAGCTGTTTTTT.

The V gene is TRBV5-5, the J gene TRBJ1-5, with D unresolved. V lost 2 bases and J lost 0, with 9 bases in between. Germline assignment: CDR1 SGHKS and CDR2 YYEKEE (reference sequence). This CDR3 has 15 amino acids. CDR3 bases: TGTGCCAGCAGCTTTGCGTGGACTAGCAATCAGCCCCAGCATTTT. Translating gives CASSFAWTSNQPQHF. The variable domain in full, with the rest retrieved from reference TRBV5-5 and TRBJ1-5, is DAGVTQSPTHLIKTRGQQVTLRCSPISGHKSVSWYQQVLGQGPQFIFQYYEKEERGRGNFPDRFSARQFPNYSSELNVNALLLGDSALYLCASSFAWTSNQPQHFGDGTRLSIL.

The chain joins TRBV29-1 to TRBJ2-5, with D unresolved. The germline V gene has CDR1 SQVTM and CDR2 ANQGSEA. The CDR3 is 15 amino acids. V gave up 0 bases and J gave up 3 bases, with 14 bases separating them. The CDR3 bases are TGCAGCGTTGAAGATACCAGTAGGACCGAAGAGACCCAGTACTTC. It is translated as CSVEDTSRTEETQYF.

This clonotype has a handful of counts. The chain couples TRBV7-2 to TRBJ2-7, with 8 bases aligning to TRBD2. The CDR3 runs to 15 residues. The germline CDR1 and CDR2 sequences are SGHTA and FQGNSA. J was trimmed by 1 base and V by 5 bases; bases with no gene match: 7. CDR3 in DNA: TGTGCCAGCAGCCCCCTAGGCGGGGGGTCCTACGAGCAGTACTTC. This sequence encodes CASSPLGGGSYEQYF. Full variable domain (rest looked up from reference TRBV7-2 and TRBJ2-7): GAGVSQSPSNKVTEKGKDVELRCDPISGHTALYWYRQSLGQGLEFLIYFQGNSAPDKSGLPSDRFSAERTGGSVSTLTIQRTQQEDSAVYLCASSPLGGGSYEQYFGPGTRLTVT.

This clonotype was found a few times. CDR3 in DNA: TGTGCCATCAGTGAGTCGTGGGCGTCCGAAGAGACCCAGTACTTC. Protein: CAISESWASEETQYF. V is TRBV10-3 and J is TRBJ2-5; D is unresolved. This CDR3 has 15 residues. Looked up from germline, CDR1 is ENHRY and CDR2 is SYGVKD. The ends were cut back, 0 bases at V and 3 bases at J, with 11 bases in the middle.

The chain joins TRBV7-4 to TRBJ1-6, with D possibly matching TRBD1 (6 bases). The V gene's germline CDR1 is SGHVT and CDR2 SQSDAQ. The V and J ends lost 4 bases and 10 bases respectively, with 17 bases between them. There are 15 residues in the CDR3. The CDR3 bases are TGTGCCAGCAGCTCAGGGGCCGGGACAAGGTCACCCCTCCACTTT. This encodes CASSSGAGTRSPLHF.

This clonotype showed up just a few times. The chain links TRBV4-3 to TRBJ2-2; 11 bases agree with TRBD2. The germline V gene has CDR1 LGHNA and CDR2 YSLEER. The CDR3 is made up of 18 amino acids. The J segment lost 2 bases and the V segment lost 0 bases, leaving 5 bases of the junction unmatched. CDR3 bases: TGCGCCAGCAGCCAAGATCAGCTAGCGGGGGGTAACACCGGGGAGCTGTTTTTT. Protein sequence: CASSQDQLAGGNTGELFF.

This clonotype occurred a few times. The V gene is TRBV6-2 or TRBV6-3, the J gene TRBJ2-2, with 10 bases fitting TRBD1. CDR3 size: 15 residues. The trim removed 8 bases at V and 4 bases at J, leaving 7 bases unmatched. The germline V gene encodes CDR1 MNHEY and CDR2 SVGEGT. The CDR3 spells CASGLRQGATGELFF. The CDR3 coding sequence is TGTGCCAGCGGGTTACGACAGGGGGCCACCGGGGAGCTGTTTTTT.

The CDR3 nucleotides are TGTGCCAGCAGCTTAGCTGGCGGGGATTACAATGAGCAGTTCTTC. Amino acids: CASSLAGGDYNEQFF. The chain joins TRBV7-2 to TRBJ2-1, with D possibly TRBD2 on 6 matching bases. CDR3 length: 15 residues. Per the germline V gene, CDR1 is SGHTA and CDR2 is FQGNSA. V was pared by 0 bases and J by 4 bases, with 10 bases between.

In this sample, this clonotype turned up a few times. V is TRBV7-6 and J is TRBJ2-2; tentative D call: TRBD2 (6 bases). V lost 3 bases and J lost 6, with 17 bases in between. Germline CDR1 and CDR2: SGHVS and FNYEAQ. This CDR3 has 16 amino acids. The CDR3 protein is CASSFGEEQRAGELFF. As DNA, the CDR3 is TGTGCCAGCAGCTTCGGGGAGGAGCAACGGGCCGGGGAGCTGTTTTTT.